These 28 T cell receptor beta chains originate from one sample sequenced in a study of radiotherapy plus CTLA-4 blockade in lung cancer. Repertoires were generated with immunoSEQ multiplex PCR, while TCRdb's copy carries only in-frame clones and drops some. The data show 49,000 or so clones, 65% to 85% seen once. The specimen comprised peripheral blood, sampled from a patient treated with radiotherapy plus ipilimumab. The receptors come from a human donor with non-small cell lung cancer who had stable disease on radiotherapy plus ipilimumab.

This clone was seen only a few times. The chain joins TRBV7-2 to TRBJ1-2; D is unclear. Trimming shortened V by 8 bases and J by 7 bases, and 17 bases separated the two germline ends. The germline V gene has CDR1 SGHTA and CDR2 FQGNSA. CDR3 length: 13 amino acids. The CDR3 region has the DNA TGTGCCAGCTCCCGATCGCAGTTGGTTGGCTACACCTTC. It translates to CASSRSQLVGYTF.

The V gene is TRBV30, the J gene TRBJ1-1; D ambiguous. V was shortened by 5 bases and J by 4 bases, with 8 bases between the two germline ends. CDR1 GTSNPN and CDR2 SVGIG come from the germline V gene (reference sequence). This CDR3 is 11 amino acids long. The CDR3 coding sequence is TGTGCCTGGGTCAGGATCACTGAAGCTTTCTTT. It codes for CAWVRITEAFF.

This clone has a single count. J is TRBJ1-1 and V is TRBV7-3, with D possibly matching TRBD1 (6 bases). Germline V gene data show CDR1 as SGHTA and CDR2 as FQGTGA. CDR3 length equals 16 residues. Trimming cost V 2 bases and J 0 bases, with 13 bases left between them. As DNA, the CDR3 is TGTGCCAGCAGCTTATTGGCAGGGGTGTTGAACACTGAAGCTTTCTTT. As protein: CASSLLAGVLNTEAFF.

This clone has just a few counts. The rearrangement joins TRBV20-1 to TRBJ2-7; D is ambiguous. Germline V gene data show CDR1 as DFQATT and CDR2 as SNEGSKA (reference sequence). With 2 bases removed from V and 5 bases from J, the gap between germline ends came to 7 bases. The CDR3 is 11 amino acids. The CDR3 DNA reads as TGCAGTGCTAGATTTGACCACGAGCAGTACTTC. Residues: CSARFDHEQYF.

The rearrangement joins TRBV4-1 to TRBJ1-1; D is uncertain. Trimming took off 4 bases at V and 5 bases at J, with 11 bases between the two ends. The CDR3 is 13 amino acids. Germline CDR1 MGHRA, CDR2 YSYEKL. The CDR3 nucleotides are TGCGCCAGCAGCCGCAACGGAGAAACTGAAGCTTTCTTT. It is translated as CASSRNGETEAFF.

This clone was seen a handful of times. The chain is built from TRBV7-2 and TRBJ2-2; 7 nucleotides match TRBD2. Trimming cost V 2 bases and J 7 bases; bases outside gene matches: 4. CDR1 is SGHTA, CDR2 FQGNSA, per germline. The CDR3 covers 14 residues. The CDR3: CASSLQRGFGELFF. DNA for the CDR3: TGTGCCAGCAGCTTACAGCGGGGCTTCGGGGAGCTGTTTTTT. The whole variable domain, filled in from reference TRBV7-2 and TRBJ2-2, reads GAGVSQSPSNKVTEKGKDVELRCDPISGHTALYWYRQSLGQGLEFLIYFQGNSAPDKSGLPSDRFSAERTGGSVSTLTIQRTQQEDSAVYLCASSLQRGFGELFFGEGSRLTVL.

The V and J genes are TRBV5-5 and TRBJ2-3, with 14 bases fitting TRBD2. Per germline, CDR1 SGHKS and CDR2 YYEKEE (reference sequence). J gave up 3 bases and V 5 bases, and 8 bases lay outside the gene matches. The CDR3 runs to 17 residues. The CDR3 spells CASSWGLAGEATDTQYF. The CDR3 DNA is TGTGCCAGCAGTTGGGGACTAGCGGGGGAGGCGACAGATACGCAGTATTTT.

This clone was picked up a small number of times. The CDR3 sequence: CASSVPAGRASGNTIYF. The CDR3 nucleotides are TGTGCCAGCAGTGTTCCGGCGGGCAGGGCATCTGGAAACACCATATATTTT. The chain carries TRBV25-1 and TRBJ1-3; a weak D match, TRBD1 (5 bases). CDR3 length: 17 amino acids. Germline CDR1 is MGHDK and CDR2 is SYGVNS. Trimming shortened V by 4 bases and J by 1 base, and 17 bases separated the two germline ends.

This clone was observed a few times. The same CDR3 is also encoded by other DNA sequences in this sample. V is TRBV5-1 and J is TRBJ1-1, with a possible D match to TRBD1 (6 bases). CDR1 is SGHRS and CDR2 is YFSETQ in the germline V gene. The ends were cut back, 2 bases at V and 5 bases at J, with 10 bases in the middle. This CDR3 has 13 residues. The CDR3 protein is CASSFLGGTEAFF. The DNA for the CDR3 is TGCGCCAGCAGCTTTTTAGGGGGGACTGAAGCTTTCTTT.

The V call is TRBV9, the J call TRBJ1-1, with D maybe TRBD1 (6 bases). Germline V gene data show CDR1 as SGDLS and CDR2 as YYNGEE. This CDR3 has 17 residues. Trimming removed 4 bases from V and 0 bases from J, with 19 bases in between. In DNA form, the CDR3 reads TGTGCCAGCAGCAACGGGCCTTCTAGGGGGATGAACACTGAAGCTTTCTTT. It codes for CASSNGPSRGMNTEAFF.

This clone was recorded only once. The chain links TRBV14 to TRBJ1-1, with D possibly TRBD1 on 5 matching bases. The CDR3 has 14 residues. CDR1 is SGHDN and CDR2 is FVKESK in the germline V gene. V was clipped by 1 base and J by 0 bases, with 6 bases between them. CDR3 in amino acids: CASSQGQLNTEAFF. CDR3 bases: TGTGCCAGCAGCCAAGGACAGCTGAACACTGAAGCTTTCTTT.

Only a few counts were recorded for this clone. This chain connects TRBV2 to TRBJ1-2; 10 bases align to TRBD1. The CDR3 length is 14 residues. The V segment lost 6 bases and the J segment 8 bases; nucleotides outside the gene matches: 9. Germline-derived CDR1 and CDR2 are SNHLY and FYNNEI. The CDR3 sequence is CASRATGGGGGYTF. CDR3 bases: TGTGCCAGCAGAGCGACAGGGGGCGGGGGAGGCTACACCTTC. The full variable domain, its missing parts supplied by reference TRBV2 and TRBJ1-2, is EPEVTQTPSHQVTQMGQEVILRCVPISNHLYFYWYRQILGQKVEFLVSFYNNEISEKSEIFDDQFSVERPDGSNFTLKIRSTKLEDSAMYFCASRATGGGGGYTFGSGTRLTVV.

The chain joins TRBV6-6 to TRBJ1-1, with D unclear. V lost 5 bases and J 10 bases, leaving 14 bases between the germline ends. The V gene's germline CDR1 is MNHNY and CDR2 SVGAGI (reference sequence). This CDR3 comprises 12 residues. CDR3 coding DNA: TGTGCCAGCAGTCCGACGGATTCTAGAGCTTTCTTT. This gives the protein CASSPTDSRAFF.

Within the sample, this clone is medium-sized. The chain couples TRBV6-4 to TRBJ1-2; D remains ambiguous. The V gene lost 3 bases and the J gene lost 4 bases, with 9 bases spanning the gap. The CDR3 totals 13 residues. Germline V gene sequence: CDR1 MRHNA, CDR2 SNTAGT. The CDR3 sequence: CASSEGEAYGYTF. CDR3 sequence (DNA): TGTGCCAGCAGTGAAGGCGAAGCCTATGGCTACACCTTC.

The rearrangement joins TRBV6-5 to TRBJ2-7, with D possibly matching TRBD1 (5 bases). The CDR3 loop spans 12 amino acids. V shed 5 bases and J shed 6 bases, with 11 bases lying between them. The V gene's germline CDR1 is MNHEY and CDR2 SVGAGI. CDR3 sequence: CASSALGREQYV. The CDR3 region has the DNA TGTGCCAGCAGTGCCTTGGGGCGCGAGCAGTACGTC.

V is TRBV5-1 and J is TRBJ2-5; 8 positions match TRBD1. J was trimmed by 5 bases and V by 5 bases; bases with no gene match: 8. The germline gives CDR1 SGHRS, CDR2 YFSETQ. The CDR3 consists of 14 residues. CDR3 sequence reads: CASRNRGQGETQYF. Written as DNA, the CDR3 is TGCGCCAGCAGGAATCGCGGACAGGGCGAGACCCAGTACTTC.

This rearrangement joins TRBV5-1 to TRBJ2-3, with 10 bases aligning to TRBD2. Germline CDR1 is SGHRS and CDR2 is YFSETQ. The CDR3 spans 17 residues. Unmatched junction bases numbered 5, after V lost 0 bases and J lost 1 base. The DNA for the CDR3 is TGCGCCAGCAGCTTGGGCCTAGCGGGGGTCGGCACAGATACGCAGTATTTT. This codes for CASSLGLAGVGTDTQYF. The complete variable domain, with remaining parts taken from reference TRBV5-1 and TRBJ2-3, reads KAGVTQTPRYLIKTRGQQVTLSCSPISGHRSVSWYQQTPGQGLQFLFEYFSETQRNKGNFPGRFSGRQFSNSRSEMNVSTLELGDSALYLCASSLGLAGVGTDTQYFGPGTRLTVL.

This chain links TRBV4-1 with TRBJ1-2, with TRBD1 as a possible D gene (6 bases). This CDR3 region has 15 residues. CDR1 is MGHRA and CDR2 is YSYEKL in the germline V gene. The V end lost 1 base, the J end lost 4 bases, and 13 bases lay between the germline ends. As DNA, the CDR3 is TGCGCCAGCAGCCAAGTTCGGGGGCAGGGCTATGGCTACACCTTC. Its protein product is CASSQVRGQGYGYTF.

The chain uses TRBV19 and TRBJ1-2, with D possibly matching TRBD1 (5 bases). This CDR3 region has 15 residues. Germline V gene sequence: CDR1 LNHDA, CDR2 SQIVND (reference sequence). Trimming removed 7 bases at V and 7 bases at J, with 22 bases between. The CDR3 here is CASKWFGGRRPGYTF. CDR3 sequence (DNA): TGTGCCAGTAAATGGTTCGGGGGTCGGAGGCCTGGCTACACCTTC.

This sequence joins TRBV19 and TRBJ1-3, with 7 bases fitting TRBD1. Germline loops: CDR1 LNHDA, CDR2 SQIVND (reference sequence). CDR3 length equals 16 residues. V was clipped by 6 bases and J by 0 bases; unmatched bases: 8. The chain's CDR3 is CASSLEGQSSGNTIYF. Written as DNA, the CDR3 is TGTGCCAGTAGCCTTGAGGGACAGAGCTCTGGAAACACCATATATTTT.

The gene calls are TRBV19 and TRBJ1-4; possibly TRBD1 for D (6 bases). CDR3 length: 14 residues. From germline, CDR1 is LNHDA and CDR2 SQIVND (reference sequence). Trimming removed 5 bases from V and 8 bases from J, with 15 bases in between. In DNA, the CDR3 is TGTGCCAGTAGTCCCCGGGCCCAGGGGGAAAAACTGTTTTTT. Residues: CASSPRAQGEKLFF. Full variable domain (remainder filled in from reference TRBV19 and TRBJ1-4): DGGITQSPKYLFRKEGQNVTLSCEQNLNHDAMYWYRQDPGQGLRLIYYSQIVNDFQKGDIAEGYSVSREKKESFPLTVTSAQKNPTAFYLCASSPRAQGEKLFFGSGTQLSVL.

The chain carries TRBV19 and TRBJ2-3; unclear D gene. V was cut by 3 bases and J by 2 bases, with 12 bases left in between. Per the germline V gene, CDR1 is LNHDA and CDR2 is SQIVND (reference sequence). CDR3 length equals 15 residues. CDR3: CASSIHQPTTDTQYF. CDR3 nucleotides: TGTGCCAGTAGTATCCACCAGCCGACCACAGATACGCAGTATTTT. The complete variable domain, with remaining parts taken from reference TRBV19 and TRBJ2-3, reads DGGITQSPKYLFRKEGQNVTLSCEQNLNHDAMYWYRQDPGQGLRLIYYSQIVNDFQKGDIAEGYSVSREKKESFPLTVTSAQKNPTAFYLCASSIHQPTTDTQYFGPGTRLTVL.

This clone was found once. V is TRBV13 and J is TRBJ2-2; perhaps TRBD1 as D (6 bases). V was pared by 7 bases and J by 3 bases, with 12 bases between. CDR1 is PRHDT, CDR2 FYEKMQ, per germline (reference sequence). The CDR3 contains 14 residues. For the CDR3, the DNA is TGTGCCAGCACCTTGAGGGGGTACACCGGGGAGCTGTTTTTT. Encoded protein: CASTLRGYTGELFF.

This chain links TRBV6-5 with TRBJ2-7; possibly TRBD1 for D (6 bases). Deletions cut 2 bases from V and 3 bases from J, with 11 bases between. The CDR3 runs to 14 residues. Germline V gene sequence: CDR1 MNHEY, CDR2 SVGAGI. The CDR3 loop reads CASSYMDSHYEQYV. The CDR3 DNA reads TGTGCCAGCAGTTACATGGACAGCCACTACGAGCAGTACGTC.

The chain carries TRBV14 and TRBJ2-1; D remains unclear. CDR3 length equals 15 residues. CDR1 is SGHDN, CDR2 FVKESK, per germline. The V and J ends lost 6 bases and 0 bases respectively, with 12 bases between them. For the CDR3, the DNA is TGTGCCAGCAGGCATTCTTCGAGCTCCTACAATGAGCAGTTCTTC. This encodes CASRHSSSSYNEQFF.

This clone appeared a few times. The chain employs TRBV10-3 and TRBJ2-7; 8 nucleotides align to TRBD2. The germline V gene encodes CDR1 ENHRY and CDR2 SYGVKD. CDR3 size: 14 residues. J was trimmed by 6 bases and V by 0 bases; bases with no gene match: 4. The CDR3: CAISESRGGLEQYV. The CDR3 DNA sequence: TGTGCCATCAGTGAGTCTCGGGGGGGCCTCGAGCAGTACGTC.

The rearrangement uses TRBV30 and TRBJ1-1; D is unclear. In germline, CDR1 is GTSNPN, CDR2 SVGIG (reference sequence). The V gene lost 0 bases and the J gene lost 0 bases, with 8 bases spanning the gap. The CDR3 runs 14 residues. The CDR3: CAWSVGSMNTEAFF. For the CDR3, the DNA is TGTGCCTGGAGTGTAGGCTCCATGAACACTGAAGCTTTCTTT.

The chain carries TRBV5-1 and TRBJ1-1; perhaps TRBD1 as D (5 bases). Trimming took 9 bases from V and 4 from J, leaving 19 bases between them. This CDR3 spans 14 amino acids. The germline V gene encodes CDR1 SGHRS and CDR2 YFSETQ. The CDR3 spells CATSPGSGSTEAFF. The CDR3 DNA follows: TGCGCCACATCCCCGGGGTCAGGGAGCACTGAAGCTTTCTTT. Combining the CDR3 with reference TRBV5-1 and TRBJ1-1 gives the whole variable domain KAGVTQTPRYLIKTRGQQVTLSCSPISGHRSVSWYQQTPGQGLQFLFEYFSETQRNKGNFPGRFSGRQFSNSRSEMNVSTLELGDSALYLCATSPGSGSTEAFFGQGTRLTVV.